This is a list of T cell receptor beta chains from one sample in a study of T-cell reconstitution after alpha-beta-depleted transplantation in children. TCRdb independently ran MiXCR on the PCR reads; one entry per CDR3 protein. The table includes around 360,000 distinct CDR3 sequences, about 9.3% detected once. This sample comprised PBMCs from the stem cell graft donor, obtained from the stem cell graft. The receptor source for this set is a human donor who donated a stem cell graft to a child with acute lymphoblastic leukemia. The CDR3 runs from the conserved cysteine through the conserved F or W. A D gene is named only where the DNA matches it firmly. Expanded clones are given a class, and other clones once, few, many or no size at all.

TRBV21-1	NA	TRBJ2-4	once	CASSPTVKNIQYF	TGTGCCAGCAGCCCGACGGTGAAAAACATTCAGTACTTC
TRBV20-1	NA	TRBJ2-1	once	CSAPLARPSSYNEQFF	TGCAGTGCTCCCCTGGCCCGTCCGAGCTCCTACAATGAGCAGTTCTTC
TRBV9	NA	TRBJ2-1	NA	CASSVENPSSYNEQFF	TGTGCCAGCAGCGTAGAAAATCCTAGCTCCTACAATGAGCAGTTCTTC
TRBV6-2/TRBV6-3	NA	TRBJ2-5	NA	CASCSYFQETQYF	TGTGCCTCCTGTAGCTACTTCCAAGAGACCCAGTACTTC
TRBV3-1	NA	TRBJ1-1	few	CASTQGGIAEAFF	TGTGCCAGCACCCAAGGAGGGATCGCTGAAGCTTTCTTT
TRBV5-6	TRBD1	TRBJ2-7	few	CASSRRPPGTGDTYEQYF	TGTGCCAGCAGCCGCCGCCCCCCCGGGACAGGGGACACCTACGAGCAGTACTTC
TRBV20-1	TRBD1	TRBJ1-5	NA	CSASGGQPEGQPQHF	TGCAGTGCTAGCGGGGGACAGCCCGAGGGTCAGCCCCAGCATTTT
TRBV7-2	NA	TRBJ1-2	NA	CASSSKAPGGGLLNGYTF	TGTGCCAGCAGCTCAAAGGCCCCCGGCGGCGGACTGCTCAATGGCTACACCTTC
TRBV29-1	NA	TRBJ2-5	many	CSVGLAERETQYF	TGCAGCGTTGGGCTAGCAGAGAGAGAGACCCAGTACTTC
TRBV9	NA	TRBJ2-2	few	CASRLEANTGELFF	TGTGCCAGCAGGTTGGAGGCGAACACCGGGGAGCTGTTTTTT
TRBV6-1	NA	TRBJ1-1	NA	CATSLGMGLNTEAFF	TGTGCCACCTCCCTCGGAATGGGGCTGAACACTGAAGCTTTCTTT
TRBV12-3/TRBV12-4	TRBD1	TRBJ2-7	few	CASRRNYRGKYEQYF	TGTGCCAGCAGAAGGAACTACAGGGGAAAGTACGAGCAGTACTTC
TRBV5-1	NA	TRBJ2-1	few	CASSGSNEQFF	TGCGCCAGCAGCGGGAGTAATGAGCAGTTCTTC
TRBV18	TRBD2	TRBJ2-1	once	CASSPGLVAYNEQFF	TGTGCCAGCTCACCAGGACTAGTAGCCTACAATGAGCAGTTCTTC
TRBV20-1	NA	TRBJ1-2	few	CSARTSLSDNYGYTF	TGCAGTGCCAGGACGAGTTTATCGGACAACTATGGCTACACCTTC
TRBV7-8	NA	TRBJ2-3	many	CASSGWGAGRTDTQYF	TGTGCCAGCAGCGGTTGGGGGGCGGGCCGCACAGATACGCAGTATTTT
TRBV29-1	NA	TRBJ1-2	few	CSVEDNRDKNYGYTF	TGCAGCGTTGAAGATAACAGGGACAAAAACTATGGCTACACCTTC
TRBV27	NA	TRBJ2-7	NA	CASSFVPRSSYEQYF	TGTGCCAGCAGTTTTGTTCCGCGGAGCTCCTACGAGCAGTACTTC
TRBV20-1	NA	TRBJ1-1	many	CSARRQRSEAFF	TGCAGTGCCAGAAGACAAAGGTCTGAAGCTTTCTTT
TRBV27	NA	TRBJ1-5	once	CASSRHSNQPQHF	TGTGCCAGCAGCCGCCATAGCAATCAGCCCCAGCATTTT
TRBV7-8	TRBD2	TRBJ2-5	NA	CASSFTSGAGGAQYF	TGTGCCAGCAGCTTTACTAGCGGCGCCGGCGGGGCCCAGTACTTC
TRBV4-2	TRBD1	TRBJ2-2	NA	CASSQDWAPGGANTGELFF	TGTGCCAGCAGCCAAGATTGGGCCCCAGGGGGCGCGAACACCGGGGAGCTGTTTTTT
TRBV4-1	NA	TRBJ1-1	NA	CASSHDLRGLTEAFF	TGCGCCAGCAGCCATGACCTTCGGGGGCTCACTGAAGCTTTCTTT
TRBV29-1	TRBD2	TRBJ2-1	NA	CSVHGLAGEKASSYNEQFF	TGCAGCGTTCATGGGCTAGCGGGAGAAAAAGCGAGCTCCTACAATGAGCAGTTCTTC
TRBV3-1	TRBD2	TRBJ2-5	few	CASSQDQLADEETQYF	TGTGCCAGCAGCCAAGATCAACTAGCGGACGAAGAGACCCAGTACTTC
TRBV6-5	TRBD2	TRBJ2-7	NA	CASSYSRLAGLRSSYEQYF	TGTGCCAGCAGTTACTCCCGACTAGCGGGGTTAAGGAGCTCCTACGAGCAGTACTTC
TRBV5-1	TRBD2	TRBJ2-5	many	CATKGTSAQETQYF	TGCGCCACTAAGGGGACTAGCGCCCAAGAGACCCAGTACTTC
TRBV27	TRBD1	TRBJ2-1	few	CASSFSSVGQGSFSEQFF	TGTGCCAGCAGTTTTTCGTCGGTAGGACAGGGTTCTTTCAGTGAGCAGTTCTTC
TRBV12-3/TRBV12-4	NA	TRBJ1-5	NA	CASSRWDSNQPQHF	TGTGCCAGCAGCCGCTGGGACAGCAATCAGCCCCAGCATTTT
TRBV27	TRBD2	TRBJ2-7	few	CASSSGTSAFYEQYF	TGTGCCAGCAGTTCCGGGACTAGCGCCTTCTACGAGCAGTACTTC
TRBV27	TRBD1	TRBJ1-2	few	CASSLGTGGDYGYTF	TGTGCCAGCAGTTTGGGGACAGGGGGCGACTATGGCTACACCTTC
TRBV7-2	TRBD2	TRBJ2-7	few	CASRVGREGLYEQYF	TGTGCCAGCAGAGTGGGGCGGGAGGGCCTGTACGAGCAGTACTTC
TRBV7-2	NA	TRBJ1-5	few	CASILCCRSNQPQHF	TGTGCCAGCATCCTCTGTTGTAGGAGCAATCAGCCCCAGCATTTT
TRBV20-1	NA	TRBJ2-3	few	CSAPTGPGWPDTQYF	TGCAGTGCTCCAACCGGCCCCGGGTGGCCAGATACGCAGTATTTT
TRBV15	NA	TRBJ1-1	few	CATSPRQAMNTEAFF	TGTGCCACCAGCCCTCGACAGGCTATGAACACTGAAGCTTTCTTT
TRBV4-3	TRBD1	TRBJ1-4	many	CASSQEGTGNEKLFF	TGCGCCAGCAGCCAAGAAGGGACAGGGAATGAAAAACTGTTTTTT
TRBV7-2	NA	TRBJ2-2	NA	CASRSTRTGELFF	TGTGCCAGCAGATCAACGCGCACCGGGGAGCTGTTTTTT
TRBV3-1	NA	TRBJ2-1	NA	CACSQEGPAGRKQFF	TGTGCCTGCAGCCAAGAGGGGCCCGCCGGGCGGAAGCAGTTCTTC
TRBV28	NA	TRBJ2-7	NA	CASSCDSSSSYEQYF	TGTGCCAGCAGCTGTGACTCTTCTAGCTCCTACGAGCAGTACTTC
TRBV9	NA	TRBJ2-7	many	CASRASGYEQYF	TGTGCCAGCAGAGCATCAGGGTACGAGCAGTACTTC
TRBV12-3/TRBV12-4	NA	TRBJ1-2	few	CASSSQGLVVNGYTF	TGTGCCAGCAGTTCACAGGGCCTCGTCGTGAATGGCTACACCTTC
TRBV2	NA	TRBJ1-3	many	CASSDRSVSGNTIYF	TGTGCCAGCAGTGATAGGAGCGTCTCTGGAAACACCATATATTTT